This T cell receptor (beta chain) was captured in a study of T cell responses to AZD1222 COVID-19 vaccine (TCRdb year 2021). Regarding the complete study: A total of 240 or so trial participants underwent TCR sequencing, of whom 207 had received two doses of AZD1222 and 26 had received two doses of the MenACWY control vaccine. Trial participants were enrolled by age into 18-55, 56-69 and 70-plus year subgroups, with around 140, 26 and 57 TCR-sequenced participants respectively.

Taken from cysteine to phenylalanine, the CDR3 has 16 residues. Just CDR3 DNA is preserved here, 48 bases in frame from base 1. Relative to germline, V is 1 base shorter and J is 9 bases shorter, with 16 bases between their ends. Via the germline V gene, CDR1 is MGHRA and CDR2 YSYEKL. A remark on this clone: It has no known antigen specificity. No much larger clone exists at a distance of one base, and base qualities are not known.

The CDR3 regions of human TCRbeta chains were analyzed by immunosequencing. For the original study's pipeline: Repertoire TCRs were matched against a reference library of SARS-CoV-2-specific TCRs generated with the MIRA antigen-specificity platform. Breadth was defined as the fraction of unique TCRs that were SARS-CoV-2-associated, and depth was defined as the fraction of total T cells that were SARS-CoV-2-associated. Using the MIRA data, each spike-specific TCR was mapped to the spike region that the TCR reacts to and placed in a CD4 or CD8 class. Log10-transformed breadth and depth values were compared by one-way ANOVA with Sidak's multiple comparisons tests. Imported from immuneACCESS, the table was reduced by TCRdb to in-frame sequences with V and J called. These copies leave out some clones; in studies compared against another copy, an unresolved V gene accounts for under half, and the cause of the remainder is not known. The V and J calls and clone size come from that table; D and trimming were worked out from the DNA. A total of 85,000 to 90,000 clones appear in this sample, 88% of them only once. The ten largest clones take up 10% of the sample.

The time point tag for this specimen amounts to: baseline before first vaccination. The sample's treatment or condition, from its label and the paper: meningococcal conjugate vaccine given as trial control. Vaccinee samples came from UK trials COV001 and COV002, including a single-blind randomized controlled phase 2/3 trial of AZD1222 (ChAdOx1 nCoV-19) in healthy adults. Trial participant PBMC samples were collected at day 0 and day 28 after the second dose for TCRbeta chain sequencing. The paper as a whole reports these results and caveats: After two AZD1222 doses, spike-specific TCR breadth and depth were significantly higher than at day 0 and than in MenACWY recipients. Conclusions about previously exposed vaccinees were limited because only six AZD1222 recipients were SARS-CoV-2 seropositive at baseline. Most participants were white British and females outnumbered males, and the authors suggested that clonal diversity may have been underestimated. Reportedly, close to half of the unique spike-specific TCRs recognized epitopes lying outside the regions that are mutated in the B.1.351 and B.1.1.7 variants. The vaccine-associated CD4 TCRs covered the entire spike protein, and the dominant responses fell in regions 160-218 and 743-854. In the small 56-69-year group, the increase in depth fell short of significance, most likely because of low power. No day 14 peak-response samples were available, so repertoires were characterized only after the peak T cell response.

The sample was peripheral blood, taken on day 0 of MenACWY control vaccination. The TCR sequence derives from an adult in good health. Recombination joined TRBV4-1 with TRBJ1-6; no confident D gene assignment can be made. The DNA sequence is as follows: TGCGCCAGCAGCCAAGGGGTTGAGATCGTTGGTTCACCCCTCCACTTT. This gives the protein CASSQGVEIVGSPLHF.